This T cell receptor (beta chain) was recorded in a study of blood T cell repertoires in COVID-19. Per the original methods: It was from reference gene primer amplification that nucleated cell counts were estimated. The repertoire was sequenced with immunoSEQ multiplex PCR; TCRdb's copy has only in-frame clones and lacks some. The V and J calls and clone size are taken from that table; D and trimming were inferred from the DNA. The table includes about 55,000 clones, roughly 87% detected once. J gave up 2 bases and V 3 bases, and 3 bases lay outside the gene matches. This CDR3 spans 16 amino acids. CDR1 and CDR2 (germline): SGHRS, YFSETQ. Patients from Seattle were sampled longitudinally, starting during active infection.

This TCR was recovered from a man between 40 and 49 years old with COVID-19, enrolled during active disease. The chain has TRBV5-1 and TRBJ2-3; 13 nucleotides agree with TRBD2. Sequencing was done on a sample of peripheral blood. CDR3 DNA sequence: TGCGCCAGCAGCTCGGGACTAGCGGGATTCACAGATACGCAGTATTTT. Amino acid sequence: CASSSGLAGFTDTQYF. The variable domain in full, completed from reference TRBV5-1 and TRBJ2-3, reads KAGVTQTPRYLIKTRGQQVTLSCSPISGHRSVSWYQQTPGQGLQFLFEYFSETQRNKGNFPGRFSGRQFSNSRSEMNVSTLELGDSALYLCASSSGLAGFTDTQYFGPGTRLTVL.